This note documents a single T cell receptor beta chain sequence. The target antigen is unknown. Trimming left V 3 bases short and J 2 bases short, with 14 bases between. The CDR3 extends over 16 amino acids. CDR1 MNHNS and CDR2 SASEGT come from the germline V gene. Sequencing was performed with immunoSEQ multiplex PCR; in TCRdb, only in-frame clones are kept and a portion is missing. The sample shows tens of thousands of clones, about 70% of them seen only once. This entry belongs to a study of cytotoxic CD8 clonotypes in ibrutinib-treated CLL. Study-level information: After a median about 13 months on treatment (6 to 36), response samples were drawn. Findings of the study overall: Clonality was higher at baseline than in age-matched healthy donors and tracked circulating CD8+ T-cell counts. Whereas clonality rose at ibrutinib response, it declined toward baseline at progression.

The rearrangement joins TRBV6-1 to TRBJ1-5; no firm D call. This TCR came from a human donor with chronic lymphocytic leukemia. Here the sequenced sample was PBMCs, taken before ibrutinib treatment. CDR3 sequence (DNA): TGTGCCAGCAGTGAGTTCGGGTCCTGGGGCAATCAGCCCCAGCATTTT. Residues: CASSEFGSWGNQPQHF.